This TCR beta chain was recorded in a study of blood T cell repertoires in COVID-19. Profiling relied on immunoSEQ multiplex PCR, and the TCRdb table lists in-frame clones only, not all of them. The repertoire holds roughly 150,000 clones, with roughly 84% as singletons. With 4 bases clipped from V and 0 bases from J, the junction kept 9 bases outside the gene matches. The length of the CDR3 is 16 residues. Per the germline V gene, CDR1 is SGHNT and CDR2 is YYREEE (reference sequence). The chain recombines TRBV5-4 with TRBJ1-1; TRBD1 matches 7 bases. What was sequenced was peripheral blood. The source is a woman aged 80 or older with active or convalescent COVID-19. The CDR3 protein is CASSTGTDFMNTEAFF. For the CDR3, the DNA is TGTGCCAGCAGCACCGGGACAGACTTTATGAACACTGAAGCTTTCTTT.